This T cell receptor beta chain emerged from a study of breast tumors, draining lymph nodes, adjacent tissues. General observations from the study: Compared with lymph nodes, tumors were less diverse; compared with nontumor tissue, more. Luminal-like breast cancer showed significantly higher tumor–nontumor repertoire similarity than basal-like. Data only fit, rather than demonstrated, lymph node origin of most tumor T cells.

TCRdb ran MiXCR on the multiplex PCR reads and lists one entry per CDR3 protein. Among about 180,000 distinct CDR3 sequences listed, 33% were seen once. This CDR3 spans 12 amino acids. V was clipped by 5 bases and J by 5 bases, with 9 bases between them. From germline, CDR1 is MNHEY and CDR2 SVGEGT. Comments on this clonotype: Its antigen is not identified.

Axillary draining lymph nodes of breast cancer patients supplied the node samples. The material sequenced was axillary lymph node tissue. The TCR originated in a female donor with breast cancer. Some clones in this sample may be carry-over from other donors' samples. The V gene is TRBV6-2 or TRBV6-3, the J gene TRBJ2-5; possibly TRBD2 for D (5 bases). The CDR3 bases are TGTGCCAGCAGTCGAGGGCTGGAGACCCAGTACTTC. Amino acid sequence: CASSRGLETQYF.